Below, 23 T cell receptor beta chains from the same sample are listed, as sequenced in a study of T cell responses to AZD1222 COVID-19 vaccine. TCRdb's copy holds only in-frame clones and misses some; the assay was immunoSEQ multiplex PCR. The profile covers some 120,000 clones, with 88% appearing a single time and approximately 8% taken by the ten largest. Sequenced here: peripheral blood, sampled on day 0 of AZD1222 vaccination. The receptors stem from an adult in good health.

The V and J genes are TRBV5-1 and TRBJ1-4; TRBD1 is a possible D gene (5 bases). The CDR3 sequence is 18 residues long. Per germline, CDR1 SGHRS and CDR2 YFSETQ. V gave up 4 bases and J gave up 8 bases, with 27 bases separating them. The CDR3 loop reads CASSPGYSAGPEEEKLFF. The CDR3, as DNA: TGCGCCAGCAGCCCCGGTTATTCGGCAGGGCCAGAGGAGGAAAAACTGTTTTTT. Drawing the rest from reference TRBV5-1 and TRBJ1-4, the complete variable domain is KAGVTQTPRYLIKTRGQQVTLSCSPISGHRSVSWYQQTPGQGLQFLFEYFSETQRNKGNFPGRFSGRQFSNSRSEMNVSTLELGDSALYLCASSPGYSAGPEEEKLFFGSGTQLSVL.

This chain uses TRBV7-3 with TRBJ2-1, with a weak D call TRBD1 (6 bases). The germline gives CDR1 SGHTA, CDR2 FQGTGA. The V gene lost 5 bases and the J gene lost 7 bases, with 9 bases spanning the gap. The CDR3 has 12 residues. In DNA form, the CDR3 reads TGTGCCAGCAGCGGGGGCACGAATGAGCAGTTCTTC. Protein product: CASSGGTNEQFF.

J is TRBJ2-1 and V is TRBV6-5; the D is unclear. Germline V gene sequence: CDR1 MNHEY, CDR2 SVGAGI. V dropped 0 bases and J dropped 5 bases, with 5 bases sitting between them. The CDR3 spans 13 residues. CDR3 bases: TGTGCCAGCAGTTACTCCCCGGACAATGAGCAGTTCTTC. Translation gives CASSYSPDNEQFF.

This chain connects TRBV3-1 (or the pseudogene TRBV3-2) to TRBJ1-3; D ambiguous. This CDR3 has 18 residues. Between the trimmed V and J ends, which lost 3 bases and 0 bases, there was a span of 18 bases. Germline lookup yields CDR1 LGHDT and CDR2 YNNKEL (reference sequence). The CDR3 bases are TGTGCCAGCAGCCAGACTTACAGCCAGCCCGGCTCTGGAAACACCATATATTTT. This translates into CASSQTYSQPGSGNTIYF.

The chain has TRBV10-3 and TRBJ1-1, with D perhaps TRBD1 (6 bases). CDR1 ENHRY and CDR2 SYGVKD come from the germline V gene. The V gene lost 7 bases and the J gene lost 1 base, with 10 bases spanning the gap. There are 13 residues in the CDR3. The CDR3 reads CAITGQRNTEAFF. The CDR3 DNA reads as TGTGCCATCACAGGACAGCGGAACACTGAAGCTTTCTTT.

This clone has just a few counts. The V gene is TRBV2, the J gene TRBJ2-1, with D tentatively TRBD2 (5 bases). Germline V lookup: CDR1 SNHLY, CDR2 FYNNEI. V shed 4 bases and J shed 0 bases, with 10 bases lying between them. The CDR3 spans 15 residues. The CDR3 protein is CASSVRENSYNEQFF. The CDR3 DNA is TGTGCCAGCAGTGTCCGGGAAAACTCCTACAATGAGCAGTTCTTC.

CDR3 coding DNA: TGTGCCAGCACCGGACAGAATAGCAATCAGCCCCAGCATTTT. Protein: CASTGQNSNQPQHF. This rearrangement joins TRBV2 to TRBJ1-5, with a tentative D call TRBD1 (6 bases). The CDR3 is made up of 14 amino acids. V lost 7 bases and J 0 bases, leaving 10 bases between the germline ends. Germline V gene lookup returns CDR1 SNHLY and CDR2 FYNNEI.

This clone was seen more than once but under ten times. The genes are TRBV19 and TRBJ2-7; 7 positions agree with TRBD1. The V gene's germline CDR1 is LNHDA and CDR2 SQIVND (reference sequence). CDR3 length: 15 amino acids. The V gene end was trimmed by 4 bases and the J gene end by 0 bases; junction bases not matched to a gene: 6. CDR3 nucleotides: TGTGCCAGTAGTACCCGGACAGGTAGCTCCTACGAGCAGTACTTC. This translates into CASSTRTGSSYEQYF.

This chain connects TRBV9 to TRBJ1-3; the match to TRBD1 covers 7 bases. CDR1 is SGDLS, CDR2 YYNGEE, per germline. This CDR3 is 16 amino acids long. V was pared by 3 bases and J by 1 base, with 7 bases of the junction left unmatched. Here the CDR3 reads CASSALDRASGNTIYF. In DNA, the CDR3 is TGTGCCAGCAGCGCCCTAGACAGGGCTTCTGGAAACACCATATATTTT.

The CDR3 protein is CASSPPRRLYGYTF. In nucleotides, the CDR3 is TGTGCCAGCAGCCCCCCCCGGCGGCTCTATGGCTACACCTTC. This chain links TRBV28 with TRBJ1-2; D is ambiguous. The germline V gene encodes CDR1 MDHEN and CDR2 SYDVKM. This CDR3 comprises 14 residues. Between the trimmed V and J ends, which lost 6 bases and 4 bases, there was a span of 15 bases.

The V and J genes are TRBV3-1 (or the pseudogene TRBV3-2) and TRBJ1-2; D remains ambiguous. The V end was cut by 0 bases, the J end by 4 bases, with 3 bases between. Germline-derived CDR1 and CDR2 are LGHDT and YNNKEL (reference sequence). This CDR3 contains 12 residues. This chain's CDR3 is CASSQESYGYTF. The DNA of the CDR3 is TGTGCCAGCAGCCAAGAGTCCTATGGCTACACCTTC.

The gene calls are TRBV6-5 and TRBJ1-6; the D is unclear. The CDR3 covers 14 residues. Germline V gives CDR1 MNHEY, CDR2 SVGAGI. Trimming shortened V by 6 bases and J by 8 bases, and 14 bases separated the two germline ends. This CDR3 reads CASSPTRADSPLHF. DNA for the CDR3: TGTGCCAGCAGCCCGACCCGCGCGGATTCACCCCTCCACTTT.

V usage is TRBV5-4 and J usage is TRBJ1-1; D not certain. The V and J ends lost 2 bases and 1 base respectively, with 9 bases between them. Germline assignment: CDR1 SGHNT and CDR2 YYREEE (reference sequence). The CDR3 spans 14 residues. This CDR3 is CASSFLGPNTEAFF. The DNA of the CDR3 is TGTGCCAGCAGCTTCCTGGGCCCGAACACTGAAGCTTTCTTT.

The chain links TRBV7-9 to TRBJ2-4, with 10 positions matching TRBD1. The ends lost 2 bases at V and 11 bases at J; junction bases unmatched: 12. The length of the CDR3 is 16 residues. Germline V CDR1 and CDR2: SEHNR, FQNEAQ (reference sequence). The CDR3 sequence is CASSLYSSGTGDVQYF. Written as DNA, the CDR3 is TGTGCCAGCAGCTTATATAGCTCGGGGACAGGGGACGTTCAGTACTTC. The entire variable domain, with the rest obtained from reference TRBV7-9 and TRBJ2-4, is as follows: DTGVSQNPRHKITKRGQNVTFRCDPISEHNRLYWYRQTLGQGPEFLTYFQNEAQLEKSRLLSDRFSAERPKGSFSTLEIQRTEQGDSAMYLCASSLYSSGTGDVQYFGAGTRLSVL.

This chain links TRBV5-1 with TRBJ1-5, with 9 nucleotides matching TRBD1. CDR1 is SGHRS and CDR2 is YFSETQ in the germline V gene. The CDR3 is made up of 16 amino acids. After removal of 0 bases from V and 2 bases from J, the junction contained 3 bases not matched to a gene. This chain's CDR3 is CASSLGDRAGNQPQHF. CDR3 nucleotides: TGCGCCAGCAGCTTGGGGGACAGGGCCGGCAATCAGCCCCAGCATTTT.

This rearrangement joins TRBV6-6 to TRBJ2-7; D uncertain. CDR1 MNHNY and CDR2 SVGAGI come from the germline V gene (reference sequence). The CDR3 spans 14 residues. Deletions cut 7 bases from V and 3 bases from J, with 16 bases between. CDR3 nucleotides: TGTGCCAGCAACCAAGATGGGGTGTTCTACGAGCAGTACTTC. Protein sequence: CASNQDGVFYEQYF.

This chain joins TRBV6-6 and TRBJ1-5; TRBD1 aligns across 7 bases. V shed 5 bases, J shed 0 bases, and the junction held 10 bases outside the gene matches. The CDR3 runs to 17 residues. CDR1 and CDR2 from the germline V gene are MNHNY and SVGAGI (reference sequence). CDR3 nucleotide sequence: TGTGCCAGCAGTCCGAGGGACAGTCCTTATAGCAATCAGCCCCAGCATTTT. Residues: CASSPRDSPYSNQPQHF.

This sequence joins TRBV7-2 and TRBJ2-1; possible D gene TRBD2, 5 bases. Trimming took off 4 bases at V and 8 bases at J, with 12 bases between the two ends. This CDR3 has 13 amino acids. CDR1 is SGHTA, CDR2 FQGNSA, per germline. The chain's CDR3 is CASSSRGWDEQFF. CDR3 DNA sequence: TGTGCCAGCAGCTCTCGCGGGTGGGATGAGCAGTTCTTC.

This chain joins TRBV27 and TRBJ1-6; D is undetermined. Trimming stripped 0 bases from V and 7 bases from J, with 7 bases between. Germline CDR1 MNHEY, CDR2 SMNVEV (reference sequence). The CDR3 totals 14 residues. CDR3 DNA: TGTGCCAGCAGTTTATCGGGCAGAAATTCACCCCTCCACTTT. Translating it yields CASSLSGRNSPLHF.

The chain joins TRBV7-9 to TRBJ2-2; D remains unclear. Trimming shortened V by 2 bases and J by 4 bases, and 8 bases separated the two germline ends. In germline, CDR1 is SEHNR, CDR2 FQNEAQ (reference sequence). The CDR3 extends over 14 amino acids. For the CDR3, the DNA is TGTGCCAGCAGCTTAATAAGTCGCACCGGGGAGCTGTTTTTT. Its protein product is CASSLISRTGELFF. The entire variable domain, with the rest obtained from reference TRBV7-9 and TRBJ2-2, is as follows: DTGVSQNPRHKITKRGQNVTFRCDPISEHNRLYWYRQTLGQGPEFLTYFQNEAQLEKSRLLSDRFSAERPKGSFSTLEIQRTEQGDSAMYLCASSLISRTGELFFGEGSRLTVL.

The chain combines TRBV12-5 with TRBJ2-7; D ambiguous. The CDR3 contains 14 residues. Deletions cut 6 bases from V and 0 bases from J, with 12 bases between. Germline loops: CDR1 LGHNT, CDR2 FRNRAP. CDR3 nucleotides: TGTGCTAGTGGGCATGAGGCGAGCTCCTACGAGCAGTACTTC. Amino acids: CASGHEASSYEQYF.

The chain recombines TRBV12-3 or TRBV12-4 with TRBJ1-3; D is ambiguous. V was trimmed by 4 bases and J by 0 bases, leaving 4 bases between them. This CDR3 region has 13 residues. The CDR3 spells CASSSFSGNTIYF. The CDR3, as DNA: TGTGCCAGCAGTTCGTTCTCTGGAAACACCATATATTTT.

This clone was seen a single time. V is TRBV28 and J is TRBJ1-6, with 8 bases that match TRBD1. Trimming at V came to 4 bases and at J to 7 bases, leaving 6 bases not matched to a gene. This CDR3 has 15 amino acids. CDR1 and CDR2 from the germline V gene are MDHEN and SYDVKM. The CDR3 DNA reads as TGTGCCAGCAGTTCGGCGACAGGGGACAATTCACCCCTCCACTTT. The encoded protein is CASSSATGDNSPLHF.